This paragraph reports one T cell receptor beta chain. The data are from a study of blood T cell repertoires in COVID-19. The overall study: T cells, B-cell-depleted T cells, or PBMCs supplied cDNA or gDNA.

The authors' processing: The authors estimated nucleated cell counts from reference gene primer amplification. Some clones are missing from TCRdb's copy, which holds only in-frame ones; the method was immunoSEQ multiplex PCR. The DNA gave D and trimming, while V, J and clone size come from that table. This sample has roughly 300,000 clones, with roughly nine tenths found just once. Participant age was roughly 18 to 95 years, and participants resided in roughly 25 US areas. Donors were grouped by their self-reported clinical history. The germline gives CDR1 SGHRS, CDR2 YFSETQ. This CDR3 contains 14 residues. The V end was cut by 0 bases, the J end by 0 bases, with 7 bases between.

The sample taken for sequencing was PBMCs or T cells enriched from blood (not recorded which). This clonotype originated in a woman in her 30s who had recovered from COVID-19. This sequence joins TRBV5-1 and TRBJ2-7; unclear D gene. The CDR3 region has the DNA TGCGCCAGCAGCTTGGAAGTCAGCTCCTACGAGCAGTACTTC. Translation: CASSLEVSSYEQYF.